These 16 T cell receptor beta chains were all obtained from the same sample, sequenced in a study of blood T cell repertoires in COVID-19. TCRdb keeps only in-frame clones here, not all; method: immunoSEQ multiplex PCR. The table includes some 390,000 clones, around 87% detected once. The sample comprised peripheral blood. The origin of the receptors is a human donor in a cohort sampled during active COVID-19.

The chain joins TRBV28 to TRBJ2-5; weak D call: TRBD2 (6 bases). V dropped 5 bases and J dropped 5 bases, with 15 bases sitting between them. Germline assignment: CDR1 MDHEN and CDR2 SYDVKM. The CDR3 sequence is 14 residues long. DNA of the CDR3: TGTGCCAGCAGTGTTCCCCAGGGAGGCGAGACCCAGTACTTC. This gives the protein CASSVPQGGETQYF.

V gene TRBV19 combines with J gene TRBJ1-1; D unclear. The length of the CDR3 is 12 residues. V was clipped by 3 bases and J by 7 bases, with 9 bases between them. Germline loops: CDR1 LNHDA, CDR2 SQIVND (reference sequence). CDR3 loop: CASSMGRDEAFF. For the CDR3, the DNA is TGTGCCAGTAGTATGGGGAGGGATGAAGCTTTCTTT. Based on the CDR3 plus reference TRBV19 and TRBJ1-1, the full variable domain is DGGITQSPKYLFRKEGQNVTLSCEQNLNHDAMYWYRQDPGQGLRLIYYSQIVNDFQKGDIAEGYSVSREKKESFPLTVTSAQKNPTAFYLCASSMGRDEAFFGQGTRLTVV.

This sequence joins TRBV4-1 and TRBJ2-5; 14 positions match TRBD2. The CDR3 is 16 residues long. Germline-derived CDR1 and CDR2 are MGHRA and YSYEKL. V was clipped by 4 bases and J by 2 bases; unmatched bases: 3. The CDR3 sequence is CASSPGLAGGQETQYF. The CDR3 coding sequence is TGCGCCAGCAGCCCAGGACTAGCGGGGGGTCAAGAGACCCAGTACTTC.

The chain joins TRBV19 to TRBJ1-2; 11 nucleotides match TRBD1. Germline lookup yields CDR1 LNHDA and CDR2 SQIVND (reference sequence). This CDR3 has 15 residues. Trimming took 5 bases from V and 4 from J; bases not matched to a gene: 6. In DNA form, the CDR3 reads TGTGCCAGTAGTCTCAGCGGACAGGGGGCCTATGGCTACACCTTC. The encoded protein is CASSLSGQGAYGYTF.

The chain has TRBV29-1 and TRBJ1-6, with D perhaps TRBD1 (5 bases). V lost 4 bases and J 1 base, leaving 5 bases between the germline ends. This CDR3 contains 13 residues. Germline V gene lookup returns CDR1 SQVTM and CDR2 ANQGSEA. As DNA, the CDR3 is TGCAGCGTTGGACAGTCCTATAATTCACCCCTCCACTTT. This sequence encodes CSVGQSYNSPLHF.

This chain links TRBV19 with TRBJ1-3, with 7 bases aligning to TRBD1. This CDR3 spans 18 amino acids. Germline CDR1 is LNHDA and CDR2 is SQIVND (reference sequence). V was pared by 6 bases and J by 0 bases, with 14 bases of the junction left unmatched. DNA of the CDR3: TGTGCCAGTAGCCGCGAGGGGGCCTGGCGTCTCTCTGGAAACACCATATATTTT. Translation gives CASSREGAWRLSGNTIYF. Combining the CDR3 with reference TRBV19 and TRBJ1-3 gives the whole variable domain DGGITQSPKYLFRKEGQNVTLSCEQNLNHDAMYWYRQDPGQGLRLIYYSQIVNDFQKGDIAEGYSVSREKKESFPLTVTSAQKNPTAFYLCASSREGAWRLSGNTIYFGEGSWLTVV.

This rearrangement joins TRBV5-1 to TRBJ2-7; a possible D gene is TRBD1 (5 bases). The CDR3 has 15 residues. The germline CDR1 and CDR2 sequences are SGHRS and YFSETQ. Trimming left V 4 bases short and J 0 bases short, with 14 bases between. The CDR3, as DNA: TGCGCCAGCAGCCAGGGTCCACTACCCTCCTACGAGCAGTACTTC. Protein product: CASSQGPLPSYEQYF.

The genes are TRBV27 and TRBJ2-2, with TRBD1 identical over 7 bases. This CDR3 is built from 16 residues. J lost 1 base, V lost 6 bases, and 8 bases had no gene match. CDR1 and CDR2 from the germline V gene are MNHEY and SMNVEV (reference sequence). DNA of the CDR3: TGTGCCAGCAGCCGTTGGGACAGCTTGAACACCGGGGAGCTGTTTTTT. Translating gives CASSRWDSLNTGELFF.

This chain joins TRBV5-1 and TRBJ2-1; tentative D call: TRBD2 (6 bases). Germline CDR1 is SGHRS and CDR2 is YFSETQ. V was trimmed by 1 base and J by 6 bases, leaving 14 bases between them. The length of the CDR3 is 15 residues. CDR3 in amino acids: CASSLWGESSNEQFF. The CDR3, as DNA: TGCGCCAGCAGCTTGTGGGGGGAGAGCTCCAATGAGCAGTTCTTC.

This rearrangement joins TRBV12-3 or TRBV12-4 to TRBJ2-3, with D unclear. Trimming cost V 6 bases and J 9 bases, with 16 bases left between them. This CDR3 is 13 amino acids long. The CDR3 nucleotides are TGTGCCAGCAGCCTTGACAAAGCAGGAACGCAGTATTTT. Translated: CASSLDKAGTQYF.

The genes are TRBV2 and TRBJ2-1, with 8 bases matching TRBD2. CDR1 is SNHLY, CDR2 FYNNEI, per germline. The CDR3 sequence is 14 residues long. With V trimmed by 7 bases and J by 9 bases, 11 bases remained unmatched. Here the CDR3 reads CASNPAVGGGEQFF. Written as DNA, the CDR3 is TGTGCCAGCAATCCAGCGGTCGGGGGGGGTGAGCAGTTCTTC.

This clone has a single count. The chain employs TRBV30 and TRBJ1-2; D is ambiguous. The V end was cut by 0 bases, the J end by 1 base, with 9 bases between. Germline loops: CDR1 GTSNPN, CDR2 SVGIG (reference sequence). The CDR3 is made up of 14 amino acids. The CDR3 sequence is CAWSVLSVNYGYTF. CDR3 DNA: TGTGCCTGGAGTGTACTGTCGGTTAACTATGGCTACACCTTC.

This chain links TRBV11-2 with TRBJ1-4; D gene unclear. The CDR3 contains 14 residues. Trimming left V 1 base short and J 8 bases short, with 11 bases between. Per germline, CDR1 SGHAT and CDR2 FQNNGV. The CDR3 nucleotides read TGTGCCAGCAGCTTAGGTTACGAGGAGGAAAAACTGTTTTTT. The encoded protein is CASSLGYEEEKLFF.

V gene TRBV2 combines with J gene TRBJ1-5; no clear D. Germline CDR1 and CDR2: SNHLY and FYNNEI. V was clipped by 5 bases and J by 3 bases, with 11 bases between them. The CDR3 runs 14 residues. The CDR3 protein is CASSLSLPNQPQHF. CDR3 nucleotide sequence: TGTGCCAGCAGTCTCTCACTTCCCAATCAGCCCCAGCATTTT.

The rearrangement joins TRBV2 to TRBJ1-1; D uncertain. This CDR3 contains 14 residues. Per germline, CDR1 SNHLY and CDR2 FYNNEI. V dropped 4 bases and J dropped 1 base, with 10 bases sitting between them. CDR3: CASSGDSQNTEAFF. The CDR3 bases are TGTGCCAGCAGTGGTGACTCCCAGAACACTGAAGCTTTCTTT.

This chain connects TRBV2 to TRBJ1-5, with 8 bases lining up with TRBD1. This CDR3 has 16 residues. Unmatched junction bases numbered 7, after V lost 3 bases and J lost 3 bases. Germline CDR1 is SNHLY and CDR2 is FYNNEI. The CDR3 region is CASSDLVRGLNQPQHF. The CDR3, as DNA: TGTGCCAGCAGTGATCTCGTCAGGGGGCTCAATCAGCCCCAGCATTTT.